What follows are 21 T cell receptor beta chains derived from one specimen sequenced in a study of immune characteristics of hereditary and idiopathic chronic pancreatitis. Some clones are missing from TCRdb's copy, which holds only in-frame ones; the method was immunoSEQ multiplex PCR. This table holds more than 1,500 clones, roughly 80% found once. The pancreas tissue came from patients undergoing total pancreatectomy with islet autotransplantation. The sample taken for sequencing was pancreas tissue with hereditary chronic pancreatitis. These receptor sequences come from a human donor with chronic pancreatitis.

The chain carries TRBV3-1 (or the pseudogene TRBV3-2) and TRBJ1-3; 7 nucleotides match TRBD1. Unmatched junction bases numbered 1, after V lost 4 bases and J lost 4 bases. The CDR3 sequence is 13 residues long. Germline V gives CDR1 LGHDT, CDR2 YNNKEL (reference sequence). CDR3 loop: CASSPGQGNTIYF. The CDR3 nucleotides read TGTGCCAGCAGCCCGGGACAGGGAAACACCATATATTTT.

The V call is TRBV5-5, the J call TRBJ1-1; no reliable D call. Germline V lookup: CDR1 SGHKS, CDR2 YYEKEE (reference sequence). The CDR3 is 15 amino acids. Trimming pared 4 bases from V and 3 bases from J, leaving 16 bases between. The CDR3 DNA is TGTGCCAGCAGCGGAGCGAGGGTATGGGACACTGAAGCTTTCTTT. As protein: CASSGARVWDTEAFF.

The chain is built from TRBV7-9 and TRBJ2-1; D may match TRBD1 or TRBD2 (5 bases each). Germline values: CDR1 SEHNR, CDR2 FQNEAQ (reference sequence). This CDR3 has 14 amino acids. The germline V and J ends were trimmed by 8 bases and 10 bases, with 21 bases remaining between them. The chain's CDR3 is CASVAGTKYPEQFF. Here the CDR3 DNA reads TGTGCCAGCGTGGCCGGGACCAAATATCCCGAGCAGTTCTTC.

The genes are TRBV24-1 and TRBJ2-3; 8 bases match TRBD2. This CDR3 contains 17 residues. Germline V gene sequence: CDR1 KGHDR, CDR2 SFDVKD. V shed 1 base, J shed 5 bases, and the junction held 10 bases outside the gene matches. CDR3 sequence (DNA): TGTGCCACCAGTGATTTTCGGAGGGGCCGGGGGGGAGATACGCAGTATTTT. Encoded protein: CATSDFRRGRGGDTQYF.

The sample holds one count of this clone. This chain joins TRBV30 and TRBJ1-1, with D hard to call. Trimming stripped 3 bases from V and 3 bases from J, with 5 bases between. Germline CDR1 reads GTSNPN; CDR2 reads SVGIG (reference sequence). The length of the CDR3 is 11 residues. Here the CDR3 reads CAWSRDTEAFF. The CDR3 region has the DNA TGTGCCTGGAGCCGGGACACTGAAGCTTTCTTT. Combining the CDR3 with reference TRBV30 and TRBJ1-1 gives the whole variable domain SQTIHQWPATLVQPVGSPLSLECTVEGTSNPNLYWYRQAAGRGLQLLFYSVGIGQISSEVPQNLSASRPQDRQFILSSKKLLLSDSGFYLCAWSRDTEAFFGQGTRLTVV.

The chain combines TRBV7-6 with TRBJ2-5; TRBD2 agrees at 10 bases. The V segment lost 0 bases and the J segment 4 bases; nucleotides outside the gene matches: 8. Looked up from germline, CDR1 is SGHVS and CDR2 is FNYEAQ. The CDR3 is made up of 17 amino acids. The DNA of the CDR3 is TGTGCCAGCAGCTTAGCGCCCTCGAGCGGGGGGGTAGAGACCCAGTACTTC. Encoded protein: CASSLAPSSGGVETQYF.

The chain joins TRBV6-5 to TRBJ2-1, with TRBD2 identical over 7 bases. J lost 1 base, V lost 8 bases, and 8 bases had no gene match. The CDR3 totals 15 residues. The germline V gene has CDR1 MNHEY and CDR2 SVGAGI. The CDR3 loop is CASGLAVGSYNEQFF. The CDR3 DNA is TGTGCCAGCGGGCTAGCGGTAGGATCCTACAATGAGCAGTTCTTC.

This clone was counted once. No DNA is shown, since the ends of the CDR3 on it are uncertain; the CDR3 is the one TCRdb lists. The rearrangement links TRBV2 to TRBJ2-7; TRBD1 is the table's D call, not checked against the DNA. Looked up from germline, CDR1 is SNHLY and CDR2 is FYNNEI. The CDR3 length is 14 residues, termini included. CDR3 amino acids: CASQVSLGLNEQYF.

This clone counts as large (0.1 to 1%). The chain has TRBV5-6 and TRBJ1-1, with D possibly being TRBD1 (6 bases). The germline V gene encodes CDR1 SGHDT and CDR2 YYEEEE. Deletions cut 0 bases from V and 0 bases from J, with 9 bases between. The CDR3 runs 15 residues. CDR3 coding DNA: TGTGCCAGCAGCTTGGGGGGGCATCTGAACACTGAAGCTTTCTTT. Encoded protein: CASSLGGHLNTEAFF.

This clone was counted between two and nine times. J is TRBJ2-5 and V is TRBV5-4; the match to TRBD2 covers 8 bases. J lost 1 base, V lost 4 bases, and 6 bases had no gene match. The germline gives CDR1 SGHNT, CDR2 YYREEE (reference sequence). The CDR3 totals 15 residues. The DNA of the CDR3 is TGTGCCAGCAGCCTCCTTAGCGGGACCCAAGAGACCCAGTACTTC. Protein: CASSLLSGTQETQYF.

CDR3 amino acids: CASSLGPGTEAFF. CDR3 DNA: TGTGCCAGCAGTTTAGGACCGGGGACTGAAGCTTTCTTT. The chain combines TRBV12-3 or TRBV12-4 with TRBJ1-1; D gene unclear. The CDR3 runs to 13 residues. The V end was cut by 1 base, the J end by 5 bases, with 8 bases between.

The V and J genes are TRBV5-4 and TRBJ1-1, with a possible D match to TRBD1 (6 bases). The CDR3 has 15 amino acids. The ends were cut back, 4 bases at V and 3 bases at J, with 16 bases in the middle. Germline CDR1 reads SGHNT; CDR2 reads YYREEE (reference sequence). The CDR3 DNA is TGTGCCAGCAGCATCGGACCGAGGGGGGACACTGAAGCTTTCTTT. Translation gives CASSIGPRGDTEAFF. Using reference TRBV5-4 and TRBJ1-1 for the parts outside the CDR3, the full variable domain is ETGVTQSPTHLIKTRGQQVTLRCSSQSGHNTVSWYQQALGQGPQFIFQYYREEENGRGNFPPRFSGLQFPNYSSELNVNALELDDSALYLCASSIGPRGDTEAFFGQGTRLTVV.

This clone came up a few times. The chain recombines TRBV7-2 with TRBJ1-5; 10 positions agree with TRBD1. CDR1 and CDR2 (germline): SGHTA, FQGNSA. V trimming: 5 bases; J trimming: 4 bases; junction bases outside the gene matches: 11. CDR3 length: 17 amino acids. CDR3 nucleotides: TGTGCCAGCAGCCTCGCCGGGACAGGGGCTGTTAATCAGCCCCAGCATTTT. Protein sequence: CASSLAGTGAVNQPQHF.

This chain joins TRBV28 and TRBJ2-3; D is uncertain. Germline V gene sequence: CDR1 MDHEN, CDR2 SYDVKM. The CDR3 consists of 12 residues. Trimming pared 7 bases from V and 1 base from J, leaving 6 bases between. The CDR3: CASKAGTDTQYF. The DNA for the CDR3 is TGTGCCAGCAAGGCAGGCACAGATACGCAGTATTTT.

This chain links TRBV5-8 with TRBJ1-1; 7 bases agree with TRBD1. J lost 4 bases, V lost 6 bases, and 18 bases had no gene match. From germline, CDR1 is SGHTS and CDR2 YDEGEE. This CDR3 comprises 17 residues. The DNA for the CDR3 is TGTGCCAGCACTCATGGGAGGGGGCCACGAACGGGCACTGAAGCTTTCTTT. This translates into CASTHGRGPRTGTEAFF.

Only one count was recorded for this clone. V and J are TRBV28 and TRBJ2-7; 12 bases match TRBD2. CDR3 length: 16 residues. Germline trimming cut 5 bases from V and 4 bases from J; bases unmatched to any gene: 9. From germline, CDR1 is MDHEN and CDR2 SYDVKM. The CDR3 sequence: CASSPRGLAGRYEQYF. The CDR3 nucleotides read TGTGCCAGCAGTCCTCGTGGACTAGCGGGAAGATACGAGCAGTACTTC.

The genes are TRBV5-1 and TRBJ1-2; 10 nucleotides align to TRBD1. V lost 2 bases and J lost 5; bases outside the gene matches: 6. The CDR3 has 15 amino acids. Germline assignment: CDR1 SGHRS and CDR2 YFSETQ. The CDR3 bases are TGCGCCAGCAGCTTAACCGGGACAGGGGTTTATGGCTACACCTTC. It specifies CASSLTGTGVYGYTF.

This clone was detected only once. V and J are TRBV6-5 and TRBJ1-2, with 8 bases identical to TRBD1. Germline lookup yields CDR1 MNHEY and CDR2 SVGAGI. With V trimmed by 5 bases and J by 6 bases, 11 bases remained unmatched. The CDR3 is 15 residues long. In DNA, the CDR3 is TGTGCCAGCAGTCCACTCAAGGACAGGGTTGATGGCTACACCTTC. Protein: CASSPLKDRVDGYTF.

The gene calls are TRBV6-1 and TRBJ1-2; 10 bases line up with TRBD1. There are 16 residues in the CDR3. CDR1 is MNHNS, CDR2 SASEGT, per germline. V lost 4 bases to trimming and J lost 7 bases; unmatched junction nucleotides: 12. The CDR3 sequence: CASSVGTGASKGGYTF. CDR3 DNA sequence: TGTGCCAGCAGTGTCGGGACAGGGGCCTCAAAAGGTGGCTACACCTTC.

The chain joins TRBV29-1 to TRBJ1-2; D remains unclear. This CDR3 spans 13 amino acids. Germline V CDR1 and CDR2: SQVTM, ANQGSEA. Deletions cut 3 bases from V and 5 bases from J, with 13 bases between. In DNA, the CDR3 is TGCAGCGTTGAGGATAAAGAAGAGTATGGCTACACCTTC. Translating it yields CSVEDKEEYGYTF.

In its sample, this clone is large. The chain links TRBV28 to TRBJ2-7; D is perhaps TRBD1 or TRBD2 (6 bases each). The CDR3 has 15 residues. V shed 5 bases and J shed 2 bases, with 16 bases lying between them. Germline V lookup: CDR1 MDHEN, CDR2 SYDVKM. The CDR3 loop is CASSAQGGTPYEQYF. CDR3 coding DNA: TGTGCCAGCAGTGCACAGGGAGGCACACCCTACGAGCAGTACTTC.